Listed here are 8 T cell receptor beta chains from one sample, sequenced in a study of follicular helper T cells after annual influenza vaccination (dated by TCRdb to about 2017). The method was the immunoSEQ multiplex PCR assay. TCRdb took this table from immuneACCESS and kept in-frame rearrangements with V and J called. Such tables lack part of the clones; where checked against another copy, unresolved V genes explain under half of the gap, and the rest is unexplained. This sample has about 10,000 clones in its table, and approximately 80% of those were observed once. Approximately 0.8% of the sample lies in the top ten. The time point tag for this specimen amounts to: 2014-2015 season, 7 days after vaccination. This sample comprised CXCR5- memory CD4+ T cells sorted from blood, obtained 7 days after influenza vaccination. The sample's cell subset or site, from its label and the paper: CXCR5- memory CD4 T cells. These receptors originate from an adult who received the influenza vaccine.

The DNA for the CDR3 is TGCGCCAGCAGTGACAACCGGGACCAAATGGAGGACTCTGGAAACACCATATATTTT. This encodes CASSDNRDQMEDSGNTIYF. The rearrangement links TRBV23-1 to TRBJ1-3, with D maybe TRBD1 (5 bases). TRBV23-1 is an open reading frame, and its role is uncertain. The ends were cut back, 5 bases at V and 0 bases at J, with 23 bases in the middle. The CDR3 contains 19 residues.

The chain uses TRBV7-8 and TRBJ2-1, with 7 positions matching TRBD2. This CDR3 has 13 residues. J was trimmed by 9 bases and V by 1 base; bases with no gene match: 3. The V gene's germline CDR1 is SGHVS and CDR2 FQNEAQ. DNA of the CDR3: TGTGCCAGCAGCTTAGGCGGGAGAAGTGAGCAGTTCTTC. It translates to CASSLGGRSEQFF.

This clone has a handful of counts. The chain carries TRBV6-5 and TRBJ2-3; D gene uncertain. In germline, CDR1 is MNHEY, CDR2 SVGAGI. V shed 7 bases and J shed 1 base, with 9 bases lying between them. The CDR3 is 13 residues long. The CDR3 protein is CASNPPGTDTQYF. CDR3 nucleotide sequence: TGTGCCAGCAACCCTCCCGGCACAGATACGCAGTATTTT.

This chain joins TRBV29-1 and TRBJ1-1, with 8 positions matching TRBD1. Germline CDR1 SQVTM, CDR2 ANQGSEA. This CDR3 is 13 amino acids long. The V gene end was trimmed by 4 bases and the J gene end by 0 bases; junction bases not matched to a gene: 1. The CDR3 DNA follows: TGCAGCGTTGCCAGGGGGCTGAACACTGAAGCTTTCTTT. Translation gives CSVARGLNTEAFF.

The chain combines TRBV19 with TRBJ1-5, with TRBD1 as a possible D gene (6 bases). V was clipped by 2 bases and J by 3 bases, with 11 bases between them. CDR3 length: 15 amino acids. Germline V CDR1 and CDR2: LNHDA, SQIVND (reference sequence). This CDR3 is CASSIIQGYNQPQHF. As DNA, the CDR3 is TGTGCCAGTAGTATAATACAGGGCTACAATCAGCCCCAGCATTTT.

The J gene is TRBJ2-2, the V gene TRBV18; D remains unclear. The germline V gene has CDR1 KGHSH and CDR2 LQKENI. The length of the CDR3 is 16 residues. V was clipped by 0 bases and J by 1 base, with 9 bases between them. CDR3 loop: CASSPPSRQNTGELFF. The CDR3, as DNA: TGTGCCAGCTCACCACCTTCGAGGCAGAACACCGGGGAGCTGTTTTTT.

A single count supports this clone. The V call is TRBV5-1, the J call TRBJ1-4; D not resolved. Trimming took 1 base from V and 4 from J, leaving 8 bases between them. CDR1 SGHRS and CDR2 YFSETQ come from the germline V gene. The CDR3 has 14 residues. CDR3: CASSLNYGNEKLFF. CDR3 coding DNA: TGCGCCAGCAGCTTGAATTATGGTAATGAAAAACTGTTTTTT.

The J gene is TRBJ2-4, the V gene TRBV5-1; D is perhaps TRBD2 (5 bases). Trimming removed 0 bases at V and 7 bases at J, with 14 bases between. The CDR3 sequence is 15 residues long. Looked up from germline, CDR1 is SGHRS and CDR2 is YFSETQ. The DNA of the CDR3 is TGCGCCAGCAGCTTGGTATCCGGGGAGCAGAACATTCAGTACTTC. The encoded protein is CASSLVSGEQNIQYF.